The 13 T cell receptor beta chains presented below share a single source sample, sequenced in a study of blood T cells in healthy people across ages. A sample-barcoded 5' primer and a J-beta primer mix were used in a second PCR of about 7 to 12 cycles. MiXCR, applied by TCRdb to the 5' RACE reads, yields one record per CDR3 protein. In the table there are about 970,000 distinct CDR3 sequences, 45% to 60% of which are singletons. Sequencing input: blood. These receptors were obtained from a woman aged 55-75 years in good health.

This clonotype has more than one count but fewer than ten. The V gene is TRBV5-5, the J gene TRBJ2-5; tentatively, D is TRBD2 (5 bases). The J call may not be correct, given that the DNA end is closer to TRBJ2-7. The CDR3 covers 14 residues. Germline loops: CDR1 SGHKS, CDR2 YYEKEE (reference sequence). CDR3: CASSPGFYIYEQYF. Written as DNA, the CDR3 is TGTGCCAGCAGCCCGGGGTTCTATATCTACGAGCAGTACTTC.

The chain joins TRBV6-2 or TRBV6-3 to TRBJ2-5; 7 bases map to TRBD2. CDR1 and CDR2 (germline): MNHEY, SVGEGT. The CDR3 contains 15 residues. With V trimmed by 5 bases and J by 2 bases, 8 bases remained unmatched. The DNA for the CDR3 is TGTGCCAGCAGTGTACTAGGGAGGGCACAAGAGACCCAGTACTTC. It encodes CASSVLGRAQETQYF.

This clonotype was seen ten or more times. Here the CDR3 DNA reads TGTGCCAGCAGTTTAGGCGGACAGGGGGACAGAGAGCAGTACTTC. This gives the protein CASSLGGQGDREQYF. This rearrangement joins TRBV12-3 or TRBV12-4 to TRBJ2-7, with TRBD1 matching 10 bases. The junction had 7 bases not matched to a gene; V was cut back by 1 base and J by 7 bases. CDR3 length: 15 residues.

The CDR3, as DNA: TGTGCCAGCAGTAGCCGGGACAGGGGCCCTCAGTACTTC. It encodes CASSSRDRGPQYF. The chain is built from TRBV12-3 or TRBV12-4 and TRBJ2-4, with TRBD1 matching 10 bases. Trimming took 5 bases from V and 12 from J; bases not matched to a gene: 7. CDR3 length: 13 residues.

The chain recombines TRBV4-1 with TRBJ2-5; 13 nucleotides match TRBD2. The V gene's germline CDR1 is MGHRA and CDR2 YSYEKL. Trimming cost V 4 bases and J 11 bases; bases outside gene matches: 13. The CDR3 extends over 16 amino acids. In DNA, the CDR3 is TGCGCCAGCAGCCCTCCCGGACTAGCGGGGGACAATGAGCAGTACTTC. Translation gives CASSPPGLAGDNEQYF.

This clonotype was picked up many times. The V gene is TRBV29-1, the J gene TRBJ2-3; possible D gene TRBD1, 6 bases. The germline CDR1 and CDR2 sequences are SQVTM and ANQGSEA. V shed 0 bases and J shed 10 bases, with 17 bases lying between them. The CDR3 extends over 14 amino acids. CDR3 in amino acids: CSVEDPTGMAAQYF. The DNA for the CDR3 is TGCAGCGTTGAAGACCCGACAGGAATGGCCGCGCAGTATTTT.

The chain joins TRBV6-5 to TRBJ1-1, with a tentative D call TRBD1 (5 bases). V shed 5 bases and J shed 1 base, with 14 bases lying between them. The CDR3 has 15 residues. Germline CDR1 reads MNHEY; CDR2 reads SVGAGI. The CDR3 DNA follows: TGTGCCAGCAGTCGTAGAGCTGACAGGAACACTGAAGCTTTCTTT. Its translation: CASSRRADRNTEAFF.

CDR3 sequence (DNA): TGTGCCAGCAGCAAAGGGGCCGGCGAGCAGTACTTC. Protein sequence: CASSKGAGEQYF. The J gene is TRBJ2-4, the V gene TRBV11-2, with TRBD1 as a possible D gene (5 bases). Gene TRBJ2-7 matches the end of the DNA better, so the J call may be wrong. The germline V gene has CDR1 SGHAT and CDR2 FQNNGV. This CDR3 region has 12 residues.

This clonotype was observed a handful of times. V gene TRBV10-3 combines with J gene TRBJ2-5; TRBD2 might be the D (6 bases). This CDR3 is built from 15 residues. Germline V gene lookup returns CDR1 ENHRY and CDR2 SYGVKD. V gave up 1 base and J gave up 4 bases, with 13 bases separating them. The CDR3 loop is CAISELRGEVETQYF. The CDR3 region has the DNA TGTGCCATCAGTGAGTTGCGGGGAGAGGTAGAGACCCAGTACTTC.

V and J are TRBV11-2 and TRBJ2-7, with D perhaps matching TRBD2 (5 bases). CDR3 length: 12 residues. V was trimmed by 8 bases and J by 2 bases, leaving 10 bases between them. Per the germline V gene, CDR1 is SGHAT and CDR2 is FQNNGV. The DNA for the CDR3 is TGTGCCAGCGGAGGTTGGACCTACGAGCAGTACTTC. As protein: CASGGWTYEQYF.

This clonotype occurred a few times. The rearrangement joins TRBV2 to TRBJ1-6; no firm D call. The CDR3 loop spans 14 amino acids. V shed 5 bases and J shed 13 bases, with 18 bases lying between them. Germline V CDR1 and CDR2: SNHLY, FYNNEI. Here the CDR3 reads CASSQDGPRSPLHF. In DNA, the CDR3 is TGTGCCAGCAGTCAGGACGGACCTAGGTCCCCCCTCCACTTT.

V is TRBV7-2 and J is TRBJ1-5, with 7 nucleotides matching TRBD1. This CDR3 has 13 residues. J gave up 6 bases and V 5 bases, and 4 bases lay outside the gene matches. Germline V gives CDR1 SGHTA, CDR2 FQGNSA. The CDR3 DNA reads as TGTGCCAGCAGCACACAGGGGAGTCAGCCCCAGCATTTT. Amino acid sequence: CASSTQGSQPQHF.

The chain has TRBV7-9 and TRBJ2-1; 7 bases map to TRBD1. This CDR3 spans 14 amino acids. The V gene end was trimmed by 5 bases and the J gene end by 9 bases; junction bases not matched to a gene: 10. Germline V lookup: CDR1 SEHNR, CDR2 FQNEAQ (reference sequence). The CDR3 DNA sequence: TGTGCCAGCAGCCGTACGACAGGGATGAGTGAGCAGTTCTTC. Its protein product is CASSRTTGMSEQFF.